A single sample is the source of the 23 T cell receptor beta chains below, sequenced in a study of blood T cell repertoires in COVID-19. Libraries were prepared by immunoSEQ multiplex PCR; TCRdb keeps only in-frame clonotypes and omits some of them. Among under 550,000 clones, around 90% were seen once, and the ten largest hold roughly 0.76%. The source material was peripheral blood. These receptors were taken from a man between 18 and 35 years old with COVID-19, enrolled during active disease.

The rearrangement uses TRBV3-1 (or the pseudogene TRBV3-2) and TRBJ2-7, with D perhaps TRBD2 (5 bases). V lost 4 bases to trimming and J lost 5 bases, with 12 bases between them. The germline gives CDR1 LGHDT, CDR2 YNNKEL (reference sequence). The CDR3 spans 13 residues. DNA for the CDR3: TGTGCCAGCAGCCTAATACTAGGCAACGAGCAGTACTTC. Its protein is CASSLILGNEQYF.

The chain couples TRBV7-2 to TRBJ2-1, with 8 bases matching TRBD1. V trimming: 5 bases; J trimming: 4 bases; junction bases outside the gene matches: 13. Germline V CDR1 and CDR2: SGHTA, FQGNSA. The CDR3 has 17 amino acids. As DNA, the CDR3 is TGTGCCAGCAGCCCACAGGGGGGCGGCCAGAAATACAATGAGCAGTTCTTC. It specifies CASSPQGGGQKYNEQFF.

This rearrangement joins TRBV3-1 (or the pseudogene TRBV3-2) to TRBJ1-6; weak D call: TRBD1 (6 bases). Trimming left V 4 bases short and J 9 bases short, with 13 bases between. The germline CDR1 and CDR2 sequences are LGHDT and YNNKEL (reference sequence). CDR3 size: 14 residues. The chain's CDR3 is CASSPSRGGSPLHF. Written as DNA, the CDR3 is TGTGCCAGCAGCCCTTCAAGGGGGGGTTCACCCCTCCACTTT.

This rearrangement joins TRBV2 to TRBJ1-5; D is unresolved. The V gene's germline CDR1 is SNHLY and CDR2 FYNNEI. This CDR3 has 13 residues. V dropped 8 bases and J dropped 3 bases, with 11 bases sitting between them. The CDR3 sequence: CASEVTPNQPQHF. DNA for the CDR3: TGTGCCAGCGAGGTAACCCCCAATCAGCCCCAGCATTTT.

This clone occurred once. V is TRBV19 and J is TRBJ2-3, with D perhaps matching TRBD2 (6 bases). Trimming cost V 3 bases and J 2 bases, with 12 bases left between them. Germline V gives CDR1 LNHDA, CDR2 SQIVND (reference sequence). This CDR3 has 15 residues. CDR3 coding DNA: TGTGCCAGTAGTATGGCGGGACCCCCCACAGATACGCAGTATTTT. Translating it yields CASSMAGPPTDTQYF.

Details on this clone: At the DNA level, this CDR3 is encoded by other sequences in the same sample as well. This chain links TRBV12-3 or TRBV12-4 with TRBJ2-5; D might be TRBD2 (6 bases). Trimming removed 5 bases from V and 2 bases from J, with 9 bases in between. The CDR3 consists of 13 residues. The CDR3 sequence is CASSLGLQETQYF. The CDR3, as DNA: TGTGCCAGCAGTCTGGGACTGCAAGAGACCCAGTACTTC.

The rearrangement joins TRBV5-4 to TRBJ2-7, with D tentatively TRBD2 (6 bases). The CDR3 runs to 14 residues. V shed 4 bases and J shed 2 bases, with 13 bases lying between them. Germline V lookup: CDR1 SGHNT, CDR2 YYREEE (reference sequence). CDR3: CASSPGVMTYEQYF. CDR3 nucleotides: TGTGCCAGCAGCCCGGGGGTAATGACCTACGAGCAGTACTTC.

The chain uses TRBV3-1 (or the pseudogene TRBV3-2) and TRBJ2-4, with D tentatively TRBD1 (5 bases). CDR3 size: 15 residues. V was shortened by 4 bases and J by 3 bases, with 13 bases between the two germline ends. Germline V gene data show CDR1 as LGHDT and CDR2 as YNNKEL (reference sequence). The CDR3 coding sequence is TGTGCCAGCAGCCCCCGGGCAAGGGGCAAAAACATTCAGTACTTC. This codes for CASSPRARGKNIQYF.

CDR3 loop: CASSGVPQVTSEAFF. As DNA, the CDR3 is TGTGCCAGCAGTGGGGTACCACAGGTCACGAGTGAAGCTTTCTTT. The V and J genes are TRBV2 and TRBJ1-1, with a possible D match to TRBD1 (5 bases). This CDR3 region has 15 residues. The V and J ends lost 4 bases and 7 bases respectively, with 19 bases between them. Germline loops: CDR1 SNHLY, CDR2 FYNNEI.

The V gene is TRBV5-5, the J gene TRBJ1-3; D may be TRBD1 (5 bases). CDR1 and CDR2 (germline): SGHKS, YYEKEE (reference sequence). CDR3 length equals 16 residues. V shed 1 base and J shed 0 bases, with 11 bases lying between them. CDR3 DNA: TGTGCCAGCAGCTTGTGGGGCACCCGCTCTGGAAACACCATATATTTT. Protein: CASSLWGTRSGNTIYF.

The genes are TRBV12-5 and TRBJ1-2, with D possibly being TRBD1 (5 bases). CDR1 is LGHNT and CDR2 is FRNRAP in the germline V gene. The CDR3 has 13 amino acids. V gave up 2 bases and J gave up 4 bases, with 8 bases separating them. Here the CDR3 DNA reads TGTGCTAGTGGTTTGCAGGGCGGCTATGGCTACACCTTC. It codes for CASGLQGGYGYTF.

This chain connects TRBV20-1 to TRBJ2-1; the match to TRBD2 covers 11 bases. The CDR3 length is 18 residues. Germline trimming cut 3 bases from V and 2 bases from J; bases unmatched to any gene: 12. Germline values: CDR1 DFQATT, CDR2 SNEGSKA (reference sequence). CDR3 bases: TGCAGTGCTAGTGGGGGCACTAGCGGGAGTGTGCCCTACAATGAGCAGTTCTTC. Translation gives CSASGGTSGSVPYNEQFF.

This chain connects TRBV19 to TRBJ1-3; D remains unclear. This CDR3 is 17 amino acids long. Trimming took 7 bases from V and 0 from J, leaving 19 bases between them. Germline V gene lookup returns CDR1 LNHDA and CDR2 SQIVND (reference sequence). The CDR3 loop reads CASTRGRVSSSGNTIYF. As DNA, the CDR3 is TGTGCCAGTACCAGAGGGAGGGTCTCGAGCTCTGGAAACACCATATATTTT. The full variable domain, its missing parts supplied by reference TRBV19 and TRBJ1-3, is DGGITQSPKYLFRKEGQNVTLSCEQNLNHDAMYWYRQDPGQGLRLIYYSQIVNDFQKGDIAEGYSVSREKKESFPLTVTSAQKNPTAFYLCASTRGRVSSSGNTIYFGEGSWLTVV.

V and J are TRBV11-2 and TRBJ2-5, with 14 bases fitting TRBD2. The V gene's germline CDR1 is SGHAT and CDR2 FQNNGV. V lost 5 bases, J lost 4 bases, and 6 bases stayed unmatched. CDR3 length: 16 residues. The CDR3 protein is CASSIGLAGGRETQYF. CDR3 nucleotide sequence: TGTGCCAGCAGCATAGGACTAGCGGGAGGTAGAGAGACCCAGTACTTC.

The chain links TRBV7-8 to TRBJ1-1, with D perhaps matching TRBD1 (6 bases). There are 13 residues in the CDR3. CDR1 and CDR2 (germline): SGHVS, FQNEAQ. The V gene lost 2 bases and the J gene lost 4 bases, with 8 bases spanning the gap. The DNA for the CDR3 is TGTGCCAGCAGCTTACAGGGGTTCACTGAAGCTTTCTTT. It specifies CASSLQGFTEAFF.

Comments on this clone: Other DNA variants within this sample encode the same CDR3. The chain employs TRBV19 and TRBJ1-3, with 9 bases that match TRBD1. CDR1 and CDR2 from the germline V gene are LNHDA and SQIVND (reference sequence). J lost 1 base, V lost 5 bases, and 6 bases had no gene match. The CDR3 consists of 16 residues. The CDR3 loop reads CASSVDRGVSGNTIYF. The CDR3 coding sequence is TGTGCCAGTAGTGTCGACAGGGGGGTTTCTGGAAACACCATATATTTT.

V gene TRBV20-1 combines with J gene TRBJ2-7; a possible D gene is TRBD2 (6 bases). Deletions cut 3 bases from V and 3 bases from J, with 12 bases between. The CDR3 totals 13 residues. CDR1 DFQATT and CDR2 SNEGSKA come from the germline V gene (reference sequence). Written as DNA, the CDR3 is TGCAGTGCTAGTGGCGGGACCAACTACGAGCAGTACTTC. Amino acid sequence: CSASGGTNYEQYF.

This clone was recorded once. This rearrangement joins TRBV27 to TRBJ2-1; 9 nucleotides line up with TRBD2. The germline V gene encodes CDR1 MNHEY and CDR2 SMNVEV (reference sequence). V gave up 3 bases and J gave up 10 bases; unmatched junction bases: 10. The CDR3 sequence is 15 residues long. The CDR3 nucleotides read TGTGCCAGCAGTTTCTTGACTAGCGGAGCCTGGGAGCAGTTCTTC. Residues: CASSFLTSGAWEQFF.

The V gene is TRBV6-5, the J gene TRBJ2-7, with 9 positions matching TRBD1. After removal of 2 bases from V and 5 bases from J, the junction contained 1 base not matched to a gene. CDR3 length: 13 amino acids. Germline CDR1 reads MNHEY; CDR2 reads SVGAGI. This CDR3 reads CASSYGTGNEQYF. CDR3 nucleotides: TGTGCCAGCAGTTACGGGACAGGGAACGAGCAGTACTTC.

The genes are TRBV5-6 and TRBJ2-5; a possible D gene is TRBD1 (5 bases). This CDR3 spans 17 amino acids. The germline gives CDR1 SGHDT, CDR2 YYEEEE. The V and J ends lost 4 bases and 2 bases respectively, with 21 bases between them. CDR3 coding DNA: TGTGCCAGCAGCACCACGAGACAGACCCCTCGACAAGAGACCCAGTACTTC. This encodes CASSTTRQTPRQETQYF.

V usage is TRBV5-4 and J usage is TRBJ2-2, with TRBD2 as a possible D gene (6 bases). Germline V gives CDR1 SGHNT, CDR2 YYREEE (reference sequence). The CDR3 covers 14 residues. Trimming took 8 bases from V and 2 from J, leaving 13 bases between them. CDR3 in DNA: TGTGCCAGTTTTCTAGCGAGTAACACCGGGGAGCTGTTTTTT. Protein product: CASFLASNTGELFF.

The genes are TRBV5-6 and TRBJ2-1; D gene uncertain. This CDR3 comprises 14 residues. Trimming removed 2 bases from V and 3 bases from J, with 9 bases in between. Germline V gene lookup returns CDR1 SGHDT and CDR2 YYEEEE. The CDR3 DNA follows: TGTGCCAGCAGCTTAGAGGAATTCTACAATGAGCAGTTCTTC. It translates to CASSLEEFYNEQFF.

This clone was seen many times. Other DNA sequences in this specimen translate into the identical CDR3. The J gene is TRBJ2-7, the V gene TRBV6-5, with TRBD2 identical over 7 bases. The CDR3 is 14 residues long. Losses at the gene ends were 0 bases for V and 3 bases for J; bases not matched to a gene: 2. The germline gives CDR1 MNHEY, CDR2 SVGAGI. CDR3 in amino acids: CASSYSGGSYEQYF. The CDR3 DNA follows: TGTGCCAGCAGTTACTCAGGCGGGAGCTACGAGCAGTACTTC.